Sequencing of this TCR beta chain was carried out in a study of T-cell memory formation after mild COVID-19. The study's findings and limits: Contracting clones localized mainly to CM and EM when CD4+ and mainly to EMRA when CD8+. Clones that shrank (day 15 to 85) were balanced CD4/CD8, whereas later expanders leaned CD4+. There were some responding clones in pre-infection memory, which suggested that cross-reactive memory had joined.

The TCR alpha and TCR beta cDNA libraries, bearing sample barcodes and UMIs, were generated by 5'RACE using constant-segment primers. MiXCR, run by TCRdb on the 5' RACE reads, gives a single entry per CDR3 protein. The sample lists approximately 89,000 distinct CDR3 sequences, around a quarter occurring once. To note about this clonotype: Its target is not known.

CDR3 length: 15 amino acids. Trimming pared 7 bases from V and 5 bases from J, leaving 15 bases between. The sequence derives from a man aged 18 to 35 who had mild COVID-19 (a few samples of this study predate the infection). Cell type and time point are not known. V usage is TRBV12-3 or TRBV12-4 and J usage is TRBJ1-6; no clear D gene. Sequencing was carried out using PBMCs or a T cell subset sorted from them (not recorded which). CDR3 in amino acids: CASTQETGHNSPLHF. CDR3 bases: TGTGCCAGCACCCAGGAGACTGGTCATAATTCACCCCTCCACTTT.